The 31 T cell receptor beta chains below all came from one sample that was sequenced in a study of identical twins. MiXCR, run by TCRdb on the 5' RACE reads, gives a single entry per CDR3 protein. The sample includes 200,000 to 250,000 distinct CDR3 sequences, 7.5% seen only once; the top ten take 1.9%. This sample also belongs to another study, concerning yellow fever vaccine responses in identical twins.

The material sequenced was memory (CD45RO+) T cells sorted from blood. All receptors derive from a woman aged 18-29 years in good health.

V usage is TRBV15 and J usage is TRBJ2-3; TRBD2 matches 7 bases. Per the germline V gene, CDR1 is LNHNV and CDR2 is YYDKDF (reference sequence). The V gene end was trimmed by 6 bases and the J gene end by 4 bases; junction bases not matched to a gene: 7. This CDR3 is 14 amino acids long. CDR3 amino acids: CATRIAGAADTQYF. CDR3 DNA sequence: TGTGCCACCAGGATCGCGGGAGCTGCAGATACGCAGTATTTT.

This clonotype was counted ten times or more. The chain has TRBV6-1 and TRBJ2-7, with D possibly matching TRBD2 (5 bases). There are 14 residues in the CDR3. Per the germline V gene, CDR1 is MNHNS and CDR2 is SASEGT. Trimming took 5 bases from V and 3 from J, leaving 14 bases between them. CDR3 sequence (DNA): TGTGCCAGCAGTCGGGCTAGCCAACTCTACGAGCAGTACTTC. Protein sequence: CASSRASQLYEQYF.

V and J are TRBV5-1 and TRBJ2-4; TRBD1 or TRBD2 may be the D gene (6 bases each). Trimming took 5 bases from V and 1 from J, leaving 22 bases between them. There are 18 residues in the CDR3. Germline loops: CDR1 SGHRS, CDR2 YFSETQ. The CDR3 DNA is TGCGCCAGCAGGAACTTGGTTGTGACGGGGGCTGCCAAAAACATTCAGTACTTC. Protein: CASRNLVVTGAAKNIQYF. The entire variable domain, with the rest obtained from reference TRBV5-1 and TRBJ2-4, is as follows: KAGVTQTPRYLIKTRGQQVTLSCSPISGHRSVSWYQQTPGQGLQFLFEYFSETQRNKGNFPGRFSGRQFSNSRSEMNVSTLELGDSALYLCASRNLVVTGAAKNIQYFGAGTRLSVL.

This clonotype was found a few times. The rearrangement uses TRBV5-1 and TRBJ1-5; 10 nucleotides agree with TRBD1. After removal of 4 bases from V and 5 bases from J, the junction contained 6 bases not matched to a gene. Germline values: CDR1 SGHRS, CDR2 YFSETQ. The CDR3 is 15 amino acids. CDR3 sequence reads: CASSHGTGEDQPQHF. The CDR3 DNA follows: TGCGCCAGCAGCCACGGGACAGGGGAAGATCAGCCCCAGCATTTT.

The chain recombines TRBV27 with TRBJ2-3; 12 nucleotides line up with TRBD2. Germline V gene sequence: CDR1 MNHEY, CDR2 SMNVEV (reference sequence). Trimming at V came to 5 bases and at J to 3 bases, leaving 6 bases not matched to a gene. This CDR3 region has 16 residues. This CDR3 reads CASSPLAGGITDTQYF. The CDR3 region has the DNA TGTGCCAGCAGTCCACTAGCGGGAGGTATTACAGATACGCAGTATTTT.

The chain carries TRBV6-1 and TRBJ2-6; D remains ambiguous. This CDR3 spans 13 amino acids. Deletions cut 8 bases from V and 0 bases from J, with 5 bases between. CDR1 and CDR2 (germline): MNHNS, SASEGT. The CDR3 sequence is CASAVSGANVLTF. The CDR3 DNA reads TGTGCCAGCGCGGTCTCTGGGGCCAACGTCCTGACTTTC.

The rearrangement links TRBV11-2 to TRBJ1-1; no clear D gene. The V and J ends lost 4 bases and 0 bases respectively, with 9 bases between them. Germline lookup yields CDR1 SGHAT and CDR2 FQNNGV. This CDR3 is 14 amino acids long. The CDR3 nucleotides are TGTGCCAGCAGCTCTCAGGCAATGAACACTGAAGCTTTCTTT. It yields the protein CASSSQAMNTEAFF.

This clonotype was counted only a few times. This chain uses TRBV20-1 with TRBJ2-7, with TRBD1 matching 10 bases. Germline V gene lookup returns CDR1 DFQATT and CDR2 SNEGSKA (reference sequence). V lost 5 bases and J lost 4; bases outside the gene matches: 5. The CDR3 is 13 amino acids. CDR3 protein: CSAWTGGEYEQYF. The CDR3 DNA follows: TGCAGTGCTTGGACAGGGGGGGAATACGAGCAGTACTTC.

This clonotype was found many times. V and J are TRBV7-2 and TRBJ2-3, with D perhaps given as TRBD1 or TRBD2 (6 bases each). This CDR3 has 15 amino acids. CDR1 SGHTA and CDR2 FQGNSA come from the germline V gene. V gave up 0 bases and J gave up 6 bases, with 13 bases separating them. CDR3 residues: CASSLAEWGADTQYF. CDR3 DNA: TGTGCCAGCAGCTTAGCGGAGTGGGGGGCGGATACGCAGTATTTT.

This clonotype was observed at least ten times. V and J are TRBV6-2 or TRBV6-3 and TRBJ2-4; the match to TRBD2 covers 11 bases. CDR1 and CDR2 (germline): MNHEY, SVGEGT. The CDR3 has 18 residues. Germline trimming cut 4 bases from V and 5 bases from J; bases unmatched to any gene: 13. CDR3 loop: CASSLLGDGTSGENIQYF. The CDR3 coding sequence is TGTGCCAGCAGTTTGTTAGGGGACGGGACTAGCGGAGAAAACATTCAGTACTTC.

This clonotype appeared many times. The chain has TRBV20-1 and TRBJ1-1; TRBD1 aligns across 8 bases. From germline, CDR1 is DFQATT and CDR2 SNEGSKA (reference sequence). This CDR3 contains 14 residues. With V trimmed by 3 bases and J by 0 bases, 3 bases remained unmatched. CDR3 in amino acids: CSASTGGLNTEAFF. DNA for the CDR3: TGCAGTGCTAGCACAGGGGGATTGAACACTGAAGCTTTCTTT.

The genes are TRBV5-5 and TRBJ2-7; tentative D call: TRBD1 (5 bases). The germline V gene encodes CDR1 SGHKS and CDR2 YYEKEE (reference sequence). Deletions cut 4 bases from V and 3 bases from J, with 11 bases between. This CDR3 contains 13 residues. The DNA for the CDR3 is TGTGCCAGCAGCAAACAGGAGCTCTACGAGCAGTACTTC. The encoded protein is CASSKQELYEQYF. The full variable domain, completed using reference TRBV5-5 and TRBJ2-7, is DAGVTQSPTHLIKTRGQQVTLRCSPISGHKSVSWYQQVLGQGPQFIFQYYEKEERGRGNFPDRFSARQFPNYSSELNVNALLLGDSALYLCASSKQELYEQYFGPGTRLTVT.

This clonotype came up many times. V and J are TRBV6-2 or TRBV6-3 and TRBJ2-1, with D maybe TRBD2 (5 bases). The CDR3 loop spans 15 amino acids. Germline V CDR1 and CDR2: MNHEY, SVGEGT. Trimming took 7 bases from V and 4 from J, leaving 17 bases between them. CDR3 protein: CASTKLRTGYNEQFF. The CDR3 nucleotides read TGTGCCAGCACCAAGCTCCGGACTGGATACAATGAGCAGTTCTTC.

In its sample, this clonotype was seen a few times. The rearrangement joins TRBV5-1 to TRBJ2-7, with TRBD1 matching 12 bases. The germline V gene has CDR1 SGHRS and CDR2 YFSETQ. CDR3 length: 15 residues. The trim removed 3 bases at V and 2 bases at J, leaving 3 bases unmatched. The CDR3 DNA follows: TGCGCCAGCAGCTGGGGACAGGGGGCCGCCTACGAGCAGTACTTC. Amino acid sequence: CASSWGQGAAYEQYF.

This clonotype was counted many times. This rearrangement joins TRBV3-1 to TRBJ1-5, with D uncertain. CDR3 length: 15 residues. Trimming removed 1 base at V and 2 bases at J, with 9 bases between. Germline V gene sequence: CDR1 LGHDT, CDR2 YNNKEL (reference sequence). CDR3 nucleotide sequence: TGTGCCAGCAGCCAAGGCCCTCTGGGCAATCAGCCCCAGCATTTT. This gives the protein CASSQGPLGNQPQHF.

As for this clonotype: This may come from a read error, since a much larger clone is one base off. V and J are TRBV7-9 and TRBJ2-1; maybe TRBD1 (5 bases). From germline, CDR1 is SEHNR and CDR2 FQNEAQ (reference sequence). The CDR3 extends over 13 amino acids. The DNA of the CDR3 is TGTGCCAGCAGCTTAGGACAGTACAATGATCAGTTCTTC. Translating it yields CASSLGQYNDQFF.

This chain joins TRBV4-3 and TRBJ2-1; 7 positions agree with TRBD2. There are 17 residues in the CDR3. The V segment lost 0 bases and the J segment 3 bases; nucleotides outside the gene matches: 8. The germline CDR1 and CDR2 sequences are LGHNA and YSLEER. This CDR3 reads CASSQDRLAAIYNEQFF. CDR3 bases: TGCGCCAGCAGCCAAGACCGGCTAGCGGCAATCTACAATGAGCAGTTCTTC.

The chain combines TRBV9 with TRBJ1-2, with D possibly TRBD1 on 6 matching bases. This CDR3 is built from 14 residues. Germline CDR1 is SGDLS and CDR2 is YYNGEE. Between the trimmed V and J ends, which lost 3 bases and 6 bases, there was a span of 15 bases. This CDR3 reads CASSATGWENGYTF. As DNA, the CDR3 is TGTGCCAGCAGCGCAACAGGGTGGGAAAATGGCTACACCTTC.

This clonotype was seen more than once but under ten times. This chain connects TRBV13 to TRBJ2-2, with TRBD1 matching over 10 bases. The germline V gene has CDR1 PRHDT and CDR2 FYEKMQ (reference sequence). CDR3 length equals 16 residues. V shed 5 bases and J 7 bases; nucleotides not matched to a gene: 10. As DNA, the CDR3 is TGTGCCAGCAGCAAGCGGGACAGGGGCTTGAGCGGGGAGCTGTTTTTT. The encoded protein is CASSKRDRGLSGELFF.

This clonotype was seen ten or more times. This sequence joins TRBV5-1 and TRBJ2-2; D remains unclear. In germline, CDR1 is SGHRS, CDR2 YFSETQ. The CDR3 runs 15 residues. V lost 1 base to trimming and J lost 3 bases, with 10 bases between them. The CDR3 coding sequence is TGCGCCAGCAGCTTGATTCCCCTTGACACCGGGGAGCTGTTTTTT. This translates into CASSLIPLDTGELFF.

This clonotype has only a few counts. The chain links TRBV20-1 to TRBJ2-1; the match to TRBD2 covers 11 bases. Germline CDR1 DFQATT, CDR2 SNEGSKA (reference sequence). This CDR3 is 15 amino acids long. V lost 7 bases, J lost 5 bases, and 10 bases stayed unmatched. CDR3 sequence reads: CSGIRVAGGNNEQFF. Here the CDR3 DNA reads TGCAGTGGCATTAGGGTAGCGGGAGGGAACAATGAGCAGTTCTTC.

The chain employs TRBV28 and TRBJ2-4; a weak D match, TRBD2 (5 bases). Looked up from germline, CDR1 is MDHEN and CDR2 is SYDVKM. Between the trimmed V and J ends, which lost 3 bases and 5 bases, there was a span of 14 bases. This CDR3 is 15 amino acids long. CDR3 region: CASSFTGNIENIQYF. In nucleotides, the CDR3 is TGTGCCAGCAGTTTTACCGGGAATATCGAAAACATTCAGTACTTC.

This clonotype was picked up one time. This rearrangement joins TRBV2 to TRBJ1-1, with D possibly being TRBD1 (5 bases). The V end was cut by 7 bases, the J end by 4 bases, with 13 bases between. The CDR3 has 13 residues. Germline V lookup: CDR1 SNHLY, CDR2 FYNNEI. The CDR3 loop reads CASIGTLLTEAFF. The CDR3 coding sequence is TGTGCCAGCATAGGGACGCTTCTCACTGAAGCTTTCTTT.

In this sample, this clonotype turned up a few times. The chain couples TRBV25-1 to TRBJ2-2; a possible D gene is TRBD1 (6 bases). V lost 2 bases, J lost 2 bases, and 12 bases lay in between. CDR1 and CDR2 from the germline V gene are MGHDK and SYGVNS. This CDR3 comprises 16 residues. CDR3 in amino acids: CASSEGRTANTGELFF. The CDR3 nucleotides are TGTGCCAGCAGTGAAGGCCGGACAGCCAACACCGGGGAGCTGTTTTTT.

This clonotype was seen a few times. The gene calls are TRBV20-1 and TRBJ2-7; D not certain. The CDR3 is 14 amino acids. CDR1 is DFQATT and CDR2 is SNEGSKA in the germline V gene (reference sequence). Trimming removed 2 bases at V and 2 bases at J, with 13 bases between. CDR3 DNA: TGCAGTGCTAGACCCTTGGTCGGGCCCTACGAGCAGTACTTC. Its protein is CSARPLVGPYEQYF.

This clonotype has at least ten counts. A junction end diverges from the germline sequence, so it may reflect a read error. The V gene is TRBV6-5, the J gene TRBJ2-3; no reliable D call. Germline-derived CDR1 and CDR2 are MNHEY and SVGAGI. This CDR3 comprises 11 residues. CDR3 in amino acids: CASSNSDTQYF. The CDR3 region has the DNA TGTGCCAGCAGTAACTCAGATACGCAGTATTTT.

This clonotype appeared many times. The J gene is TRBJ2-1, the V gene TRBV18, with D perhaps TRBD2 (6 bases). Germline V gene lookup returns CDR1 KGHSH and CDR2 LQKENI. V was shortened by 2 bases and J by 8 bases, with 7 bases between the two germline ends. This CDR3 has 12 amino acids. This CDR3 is CASSPGGYEQFF. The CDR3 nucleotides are TGTGCCAGCTCACCAGGGGGGTATGAGCAGTTCTTC. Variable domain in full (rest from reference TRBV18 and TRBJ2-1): NAGVMQNPRHLVRRRGQEARLRCSPMKGHSHVYWYRQLPEEGLKFMVYLQKENIIDESGMPKERFSAEFPKEGPSILRIQQVVRGDSAAYFCASSPGGYEQFFGPGTRLTVL.

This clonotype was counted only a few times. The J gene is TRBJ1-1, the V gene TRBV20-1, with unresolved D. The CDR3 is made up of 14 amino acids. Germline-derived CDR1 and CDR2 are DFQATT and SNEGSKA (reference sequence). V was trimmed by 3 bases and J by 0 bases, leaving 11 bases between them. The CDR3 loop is CSASSGAMNTEAFF. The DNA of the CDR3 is TGCAGTGCTAGCAGCGGAGCCATGAACACTGAAGCTTTCTTT.

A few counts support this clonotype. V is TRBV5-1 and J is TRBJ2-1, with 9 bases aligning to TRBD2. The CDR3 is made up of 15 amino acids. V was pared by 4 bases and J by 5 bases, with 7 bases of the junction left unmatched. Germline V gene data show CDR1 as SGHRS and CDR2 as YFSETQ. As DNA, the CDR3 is TGCGCCAGCAGCCCCCTGGCGGGGGGGGACAATGAGCAGTTCTTC. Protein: CASSPLAGGDNEQFF.

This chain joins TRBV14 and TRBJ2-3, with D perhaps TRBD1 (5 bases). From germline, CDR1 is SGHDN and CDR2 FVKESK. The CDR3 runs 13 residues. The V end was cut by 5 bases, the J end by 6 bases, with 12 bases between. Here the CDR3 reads CASSAQSGDTQYF. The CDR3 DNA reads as TGTGCCAGCAGCGCTCAATCAGGGGATACGCAGTATTTT.

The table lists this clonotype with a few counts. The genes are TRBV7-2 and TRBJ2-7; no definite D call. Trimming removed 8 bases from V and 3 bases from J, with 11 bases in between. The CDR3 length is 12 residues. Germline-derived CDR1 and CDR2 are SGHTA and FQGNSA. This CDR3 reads CASGQQIYEQYF. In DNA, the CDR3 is TGTGCCAGCGGGCAACAGATCTACGAGCAGTACTTC.